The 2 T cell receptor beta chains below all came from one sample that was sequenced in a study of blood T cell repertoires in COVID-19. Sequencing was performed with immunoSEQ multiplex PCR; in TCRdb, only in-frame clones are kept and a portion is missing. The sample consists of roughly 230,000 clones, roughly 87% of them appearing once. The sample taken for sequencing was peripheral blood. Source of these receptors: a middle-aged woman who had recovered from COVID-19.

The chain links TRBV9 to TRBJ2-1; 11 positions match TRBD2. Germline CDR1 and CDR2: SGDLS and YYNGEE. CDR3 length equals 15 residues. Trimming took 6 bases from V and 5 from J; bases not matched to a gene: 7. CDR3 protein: CASTPTSGTHNEQFF. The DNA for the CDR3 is TGTGCCAGCACCCCGACTAGCGGGACCCACAATGAGCAGTTCTTC.

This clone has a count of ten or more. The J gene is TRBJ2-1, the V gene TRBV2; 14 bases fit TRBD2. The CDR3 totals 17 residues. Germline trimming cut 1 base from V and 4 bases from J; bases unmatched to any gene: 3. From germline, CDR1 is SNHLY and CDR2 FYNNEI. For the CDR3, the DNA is TGTGCCAGCAGTGAAGAGGGGACTAGCGGGGGTTACAATGAGCAGTTCTTC. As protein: CASSEEGTSGGYNEQFF.